Presented here are 32 T cell receptor beta chains from one specimen sequenced in a study of HIV-infected patients and healthy controls. Whole blood was used without fractionation, so all unsorted peripheral T cells were included. Around 0.5 ug RNA was reverse transcribed with alpha and beta constant-region primers. Each of the alpha and beta chains got its own library through chain-specific third strand synthesis with indices. TCRdb used MiXCR to reprocess the 5' RACE reads, holding one entry per CDR3 protein. Counted here are more than 9,000 distinct CDR3 sequences, 8% to 9.5% occurring once; the ten biggest clones make up 23%. Specimen: blood, collected before antiretroviral therapy. The receptor source for this set is an adult with HIV infection. The donor label of this sample is uncertain.

This clonotype has ten or more counts. The chain joins TRBV30 to TRBJ2-7; D could derive from TRBD1 or TRBD2 (5 bases each). CDR1 is GTSNPN, CDR2 SVGIG, per germline (reference sequence). V dropped 0 bases and J dropped 0 bases, with 9 bases sitting between them. The CDR3 sequence is 14 residues long. The CDR3: CAWSVEGTSYEQYF. In DNA form, the CDR3 reads TGTGCCTGGAGTGTAGAAGGGACCTCCTACGAGCAGTACTTC.

By sample fraction, this clonotype is medium-sized. The rearrangement joins TRBV20-1 to TRBJ2-3; D is unresolved. The length of the CDR3 is 13 residues. Trimming pared 7 bases from V and 1 base from J, leaving 12 bases between. Germline V gives CDR1 DFQATT, CDR2 SNEGSKA (reference sequence). CDR3 sequence (DNA): TGCAGTGTTGTACCTGAGGGCACAGATACGCAGTATTTT. Protein product: CSVVPEGTDTQYF.

Ten or more counts support this clonotype. The chain carries TRBV12-3 or TRBV12-4 and TRBJ1-1, with D uncertain. The V end lost 7 bases, the J end lost 1 base, and 1 base lay between the germline ends. This CDR3 is built from 10 residues. The CDR3 is CASTNTEAFF. The CDR3 DNA reads TGTGCCAGCACGAACACTGAAGCTTTCTTT.

The rearrangement links TRBV7-6 to TRBJ1-3, with unresolved D. The CDR3 covers 15 residues. CDR1 is SGHVS and CDR2 is FNYEAQ in the germline V gene. The V end was cut by 4 bases, the J end by 0 bases, with 10 bases between. The CDR3: CASSSMEGSGNTIYF. The CDR3 DNA reads as TGTGCCAGCAGCTCCATGGAAGGCTCTGGAAACACCATATATTTT.

This clonotype was seen repeatedly, ten times or more. The J gene is TRBJ2-2, the V gene TRBV12-3 or TRBV12-4; no firm D call. V lost 6 bases, J lost 4 bases, and 9 bases lay in between. The CDR3 extends over 13 amino acids. DNA for the CDR3: TGTGCCAGCAGCGATGTGGGCACCGGGGAGCTGTTTTTT. Amino acid sequence: CASSDVGTGELFF.

This clonotype appeared many times. The chain has TRBV6-6 and TRBJ1-6; D unclear. V was clipped by 2 bases and J by 0 bases, with 14 bases between them. CDR1 and CDR2 from the germline V gene are MNHNY and SVGAGI (reference sequence). The CDR3 loop spans 18 amino acids. As DNA, the CDR3 is TGTGCCAGCAGTTACCGGGAATTGGGTCGCTCCTATAATTCACCCCTCCACTTT. Encoded protein: CASSYRELGRSYNSPLHF.

This clonotype was recorded at least ten times. The chain has TRBV6-5 and TRBJ1-1; no definite D call. CDR1 and CDR2 from the germline V gene are MNHEY and SVGAGI. V gave up 3 bases and J gave up 7 bases, with 12 bases separating them. CDR3 length: 13 amino acids. The CDR3: CASSYSPRGEAFF. In DNA form, the CDR3 reads TGTGCCAGCAGTTATTCGCCGCGGGGTGAAGCTTTCTTT.

The V and J genes are TRBV6-6 and TRBJ2-4, with TRBD2 identical over 12 bases. From germline, CDR1 is MNHNY and CDR2 SVGAGI (reference sequence). V shed 4 bases and J 0 bases; nucleotides not matched to a gene: 10. The length of the CDR3 is 19 residues. This chain's CDR3 is CASSFPLAGGSLAKNIQYF. The CDR3, as DNA: TGTGCCAGCAGTTTCCCACTAGCGGGGGGATCGCTAGCCAAAAACATTCAGTACTTC.

This clonotype is classed as large. The rearrangement uses TRBV7-9 and TRBJ2-3; no firm D call. Germline values: CDR1 SEHNR, CDR2 FQNEAQ (reference sequence). CDR3 size: 12 residues. V gave up 2 bases and J gave up 3 bases, with 3 bases separating them. This chain's CDR3 is CASSLRTDTQYF. In DNA, the CDR3 is TGTGCCAGCAGCTTAAGAACAGATACGCAGTATTTT.

In this sample, this clonotype turned up a few times. The J gene is TRBJ2-5, the V gene TRBV29-1; 12 bases match TRBD2. Germline trimming cut 4 bases from V and 5 bases from J; bases unmatched to any gene: 5. CDR1 is SQVTM, CDR2 ANQGSEA, per germline. The CDR3 is 14 amino acids. The DNA of the CDR3 is TGCAGCGTTGCTAGCGGGGGGGCCTTGGAGACCCAGTACTTC. It yields the protein CSVASGGALETQYF.

The table lists this clonotype with many counts. The CDR3 region has the DNA TGTGCCAGCAGCAGGACAGATTCTCAGGTCAATGAGCAGTTCTTC. It encodes CASSRTDSQVNEQFF. V gene TRBV6-5 combines with J gene TRBJ2-1, with D possibly matching TRBD1 (6 bases). The CDR3 runs to 15 residues. Trimming removed 6 bases at V and 6 bases at J, with 18 bases between. Germline V gene sequence: CDR1 MNHEY, CDR2 SVGAGI.

The V call is TRBV3-1, the J call TRBJ2-2, with 8 bases matching TRBD1. CDR1 LGHDT and CDR2 YNNKEL come from the germline V gene (reference sequence). The CDR3 length is 15 residues. Trimming took 3 bases from V and 1 from J; bases not matched to a gene: 1. This chain's CDR3 is CASSHGTGNTGELFF. The CDR3 DNA follows: TGTGCCAGCAGCCATGGGACAGGGAACACCGGGGAGCTGTTTTTT.

This clonotype was seen many times. The chain carries TRBV7-8 and TRBJ2-1; the D gene is possibly TRBD1 (5 bases). There are 13 residues in the CDR3. Trimming left V 1 base short and J 7 bases short, with 8 bases between. Germline V lookup: CDR1 SGHVS, CDR2 FQNEAQ. The CDR3: CASSLGQTNEQFF. The DNA of the CDR3 is TGTGCCAGCAGCTTAGGACAGACGAATGAGCAGTTCTTC. Together with reference TRBV7-8 and TRBJ2-1, the CDR3 gives the full variable domain: GAGVSQSPRYKVAKRGQDVALRCDPISGHVSLFWYQQALGQGPEFLTYFQNEAQLDKSGLPSDRFFAERPEGSVSTLKIQRTQQEDSAVYLCASSLGQTNEQFFGPGTRLTVL.

Ten or more counts support this clonotype. This rearrangement joins TRBV27 to TRBJ1-1; D possibly corresponds to TRBD1 (5 bases). The germline gives CDR1 MNHEY, CDR2 SMNVEV (reference sequence). CDR3 length: 13 amino acids. V lost 5 bases, J lost 6 bases, and 13 bases lay in between. The CDR3 here is CASSIQEASEAFF. As DNA, the CDR3 is TGTGCCAGCAGTATACAGGAAGCGTCTGAAGCTTTCTTT.

By sample fraction, this clonotype is medium-sized. The DNA of the CDR3 is TGCGCCAGCAGCCAAGATATAGCGGAGTTCACCGGGGAGCTGTTTTTT. Protein sequence: CASSQDIAEFTGELFF. The V call is TRBV4-3, the J call TRBJ2-2, with D possibly TRBD2 on 6 matching bases. The CDR3 contains 16 residues. Germline V gene lookup returns CDR1 LGHNA and CDR2 YSLEER. V was shortened by 0 bases and J by 4 bases, with 12 bases between the two germline ends.

This clonotype was observed many times. The genes are TRBV5-1 and TRBJ1-4; weak D call: TRBD1 (5 bases). Germline loops: CDR1 SGHRS, CDR2 YFSETQ. Deletions cut 2 bases from V and 4 bases from J, with 6 bases between. The CDR3 is 13 amino acids. Here the CDR3 DNA reads TGCGCCAGCAGCTTACAGGATAATGAAAAACTGTTTTTT. Its translation is CASSLQDNEKLFF. Full variable domain (remainder filled in from reference TRBV5-1 and TRBJ1-4): KAGVTQTPRYLIKTRGQQVTLSCSPISGHRSVSWYQQTPGQGLQFLFEYFSETQRNKGNFPGRFSGRQFSNSRSEMNVSTLELGDSALYLCASSLQDNEKLFFGSGTQLSVL.

This clonotype was found many times. This chain uses TRBV20-1 with TRBJ1-6; 9 nucleotides agree with TRBD1. Germline CDR1 reads DFQATT; CDR2 reads SNEGSKA (reference sequence). V was pared by 0 bases and J by 7 bases, with 4 bases of the junction left unmatched. This CDR3 has 15 residues. CDR3: CSAREPDRGNSPLHF. The CDR3 DNA is TGCAGTGCTAGAGAACCAGACAGGGGGAATTCACCCCTCCACTTT.

This clonotype was observed at least ten times. This chain uses TRBV6-6 with TRBJ2-7; a possible D gene is TRBD2 (5 bases). Germline V gene lookup returns CDR1 MNHNY and CDR2 SVGAGI (reference sequence). The CDR3 has 14 amino acids. Trimming took off 8 bases at V and 3 bases at J, with 17 bases between the two ends. The CDR3 region is CASGETGPHYEQYF. As DNA, the CDR3 is TGTGCCAGCGGGGAGACGGGTCCCCACTACGAGCAGTACTTC.

V and J are TRBV7-2 and TRBJ2-1; D is perhaps TRBD2 (6 bases). Between the trimmed V and J ends, which lost 1 base and 9 bases, there was a span of 10 bases. Germline-derived CDR1 and CDR2 are SGHTA and FQGNSA. CDR3 length: 13 residues. CDR3 residues: CASSLGTGGEQFF. CDR3 DNA: TGTGCCAGCAGCTTAGGAACCGGGGGTGAGCAGTTCTTC.

At least ten counts were recorded for this clonotype. The CDR3 sequence is CASSHRETEAFF. DNA for the CDR3: TGTGCCAGCAGCCACAGGGAAACTGAAGCTTTCTTT. The V and J genes are TRBV6-1 and TRBJ1-1, with a weak D call TRBD1 (6 bases). CDR3 length equals 12 residues. The V and J ends lost 6 bases and 5 bases respectively, with 10 bases between them. CDR1 is MNHNS, CDR2 SASEGT, per germline.

Relative to its sample, this clonotype is medium-sized (0.01 to 0.1%). V usage is TRBV4-1 and J usage is TRBJ1-2; TRBD1 is a possible D gene (6 bases). This CDR3 contains 15 residues. Per the germline V gene, CDR1 is MGHRA and CDR2 is YSYEKL. The V end was cut by 0 bases, the J end by 7 bases, with 15 bases between. CDR3 DNA: TGCGCCAGCAGCCAAGAATTGTCAGGGGCCTTTGGCTACACCTTC. Translating gives CASSQELSGAFGYTF.

The sample holds many counts of this clonotype. In nucleotides, the CDR3 is TGTGCCAGCAGTCAAAGGGGCGACGCTTTCTTT. Translating gives CASSQRGDAFF. The V gene is TRBV12-3 or TRBV12-4, the J gene TRBJ1-1, with D tentatively TRBD1 (5 bases). There are 11 residues in the CDR3. Trimming stripped 5 bases from V and 11 bases from J, with 12 bases between.

There are a few counts of this clonotype. The V and J genes are TRBV12-3 or TRBV12-4 and TRBJ1-1, with D maybe TRBD1 (6 bases). The CDR3 is made up of 11 amino acids. Between the trimmed V and J ends, which lost 1 base and 10 bases, there was a span of 7 bases. The CDR3 nucleotides are TGTGCCAGCAGTTTAGGAGGGGGAGCTTTCTTT. Protein sequence: CASSLGGGAFF.

This chain links TRBV20-1 with TRBJ2-5; D is undetermined. V lost 0 bases to trimming and J lost 3 bases, with 17 bases between them. The length of the CDR3 is 16 residues. Germline CDR1 and CDR2: DFQATT and SNEGSKA (reference sequence). The DNA of the CDR3 is TGCAGTGCTAGAGAAGAAGAATTAGGGTGGGAAGAGACCCAGTACTTC. Its protein product is CSAREEELGWEETQYF.

This clonotype occurred a few times. V usage is TRBV5-6 and J usage is TRBJ2-7; 7 nucleotides agree with TRBD1. The trim removed 4 bases at V and 5 bases at J, leaving 12 bases unmatched. The CDR3 has 15 residues. Germline V lookup: CDR1 SGHDT, CDR2 YYEEEE. The chain's CDR3 is CASSLAGTASHEQYF. The CDR3 coding sequence is TGTGCCAGCAGCCTCGCCGGGACAGCTTCTCACGAGCAGTACTTC.

This clonotype has ten or more counts. The rearrangement uses TRBV29-1 and TRBJ1-2, with 7 bases lining up with TRBD1. The CDR3 contains 14 residues. Trimming cost V 5 bases and J 5 bases; bases outside gene matches: 11. Germline V lookup: CDR1 SQVTM, CDR2 ANQGSEA. CDR3 sequence: CSVLVPGQLYGYTF. The CDR3 DNA is TGCAGCGTTCTGGTACCGGGACAGTTGTATGGCTACACCTTC.

In the case of this clonotype: A much larger clonotype is one base distant, so this may be a read error. The chain carries TRBV20-1 and TRBJ1-1; the D is unclear. The germline V gene encodes CDR1 DFQATT and CDR2 SNEGSKA (reference sequence). The CDR3 covers 12 residues. The CDR3 region is CSASHKNTEASF. CDR3 nucleotides: TGCAGTGCTAGCCATAAGAACACTGAAGCTTCCTTT.

The chain links TRBV19 to TRBJ2-2; D perhaps matches TRBD1 (5 bases). The CDR3 has 12 residues. V was clipped by 5 bases and J by 5 bases, with 6 bases between them. Germline values: CDR1 LNHDA, CDR2 SQIVND (reference sequence). The CDR3 loop is CASSPGTGELFF. DNA for the CDR3: TGTGCCAGTAGTCCAGGGACCGGGGAGCTGTTTTTT.

This clonotype was seen once. This chain joins TRBV30 and TRBJ2-3; TRBD1 aligns across 11 bases. J gave up 1 base and V 0 bases, and 6 bases lay outside the gene matches. The CDR3 has 17 residues. Germline CDR1 GTSNPN, CDR2 SVGIG (reference sequence). The CDR3 nucleotides are TGTGCCTGGAGTGTCAGGACAGGGGGCCGGGGCACAGATACGCAGTATTTT. Translated: CAWSVRTGGRGTDTQYF.

In its sample, this clonotype was seen many times. For the CDR3, the DNA is TGTGCCTGGAACCCGACAGGGTTGTCCTACGAGCAGTACTTC. This gives the protein CAWNPTGLSYEQYF. J is TRBJ2-7 and V is TRBV30, with 7 bases aligning to TRBD1. The CDR3 has 14 amino acids. The V and J ends lost 4 bases and 1 base, in that order; junction bases with no gene match: 7. The germline gives CDR1 GTSNPN, CDR2 SVGIG (reference sequence).

In this sample, this clonotype turned up many times. The rearrangement joins TRBV7-6 to TRBJ1-2, with TRBD1 matching 7 bases. The germline V gene encodes CDR1 SGHVS and CDR2 FNYEAQ. V dropped 5 bases and J dropped 4; count of bases not matched to a gene: 4. The CDR3 sequence is 13 residues long. The CDR3 sequence: CASSLGQPYGYTF. The DNA for the CDR3 is TGTGCCAGCAGCCTGGGACAGCCCTATGGCTACACCTTC.

This clonotype was observed at least ten times. The genes are TRBV10-2 and TRBJ2-5, with D maybe TRBD1 (6 bases). Germline V gives CDR1 WSHSY, CDR2 SAAADI. Trimming removed 10 bases from V and 4 bases from J, with 16 bases in between. The CDR3 spans 13 residues. The chain's CDR3 is CATLPRGGETQYF. The DNA for the CDR3 is TGCGCCACCCTCCCCAGGGGCGGAGAGACCCAGTACTTC.